Following are 24 T cell receptor beta chains from one sample sequenced in a study of T cells after yellow fever vaccination. Each CDR3 protein gets one entry after TCRdb re-called the 5' RACE reads with MiXCR. In the table there are about 350,000 distinct CDR3 sequences, roughly 8% of which are singletons. Sequenced material: PBMCs, taken about 49 days after the first yellow fever vaccination. These receptor sequences come from a man aged 18 to 30 who received the YFV17D yellow fever vaccine.

This clonotype was found many times. V and J are TRBV6-1 and TRBJ2-7, with TRBD1 matching over 8 bases. J gave up 2 bases and V 6 bases, and 6 bases lay outside the gene matches. This CDR3 contains 14 residues. The germline CDR1 and CDR2 sequences are MNHNS and SASEGT. The CDR3 DNA is TGTGCCAGCAGCAGACAGGGGATCACCTACGAGCAGTACTTC. Its protein is CASSRQGITYEQYF.

This clonotype showed up just a few times. The chain recombines TRBV14 with TRBJ2-3; no firm D call. Germline lookup yields CDR1 SGHDN and CDR2 FVKESK. The CDR3 runs to 17 residues. Between the trimmed V and J ends, which lost 5 bases and 2 bases, there was a span of 20 bases. Here the CDR3 reads CASSYHVGASVTDTQYF. The DNA of the CDR3 is TGTGCCAGCAGCTACCACGTTGGAGCCTCCGTCACAGATACGCAGTATTTT.

This clonotype came up a few times. This rearrangement joins TRBV5-1 to TRBJ1-6, with TRBD1 as a possible D gene (6 bases). The germline V and J ends were trimmed by 4 bases and 9 bases, with 17 bases remaining between them. This CDR3 is built from 15 residues. CDR1 and CDR2 from the germline V gene are SGHRS and YFSETQ. CDR3 DNA sequence: TGCGCCAGCAGCGGGGGCGATCGGGCCGGTTCACCCCTCCACTTT. It yields the protein CASSGGDRAGSPLHF.

This clonotype has at least ten counts. The genes are TRBV6-2 or TRBV6-3 and TRBJ1-2, with D unresolved. The germline V gene encodes CDR1 MNHEY and CDR2 SVGEGT. This CDR3 contains 11 residues. V lost 7 bases to trimming and J lost 4 bases, with 7 bases between them. CDR3 loop: CASTGAYGYTF. The CDR3 DNA is TGTGCCAGCACGGGAGCCTATGGCTACACCTTC.

The chain joins TRBV5-5 to TRBJ2-5; D gene uncertain. This CDR3 comprises 15 residues. Germline loops: CDR1 SGHKS, CDR2 YYEKEE (reference sequence). Trimming took 2 bases from V and 1 from J, leaving 12 bases between them. The CDR3 protein is CASSFSPVGQETQYF. CDR3 DNA sequence: TGTGCCAGCAGCTTTTCGCCTGTGGGCCAAGAGACCCAGTACTTC.

This clonotype was counted ten times or more. The chain uses TRBV7-2 and TRBJ2-2; D gene uncertain. V lost 1 base and J lost 7, with 13 bases in between. The CDR3 consists of 15 residues. The germline V gene has CDR1 SGHTA and CDR2 FQGNSA. The CDR3 loop is CASSLGRANLGELFF. The CDR3 DNA reads as TGTGCCAGCAGCTTAGGTCGGGCCAACCTCGGGGAGCTGTTTTTT.

This clonotype was recorded a few times. The V call is TRBV9, the J call TRBJ2-3; TRBD2 matches at 16 bases. CDR1 is SGDLS, CDR2 YYNGEE, per germline. There are 21 residues in the CDR3. The V segment lost 1 base and the J segment 2 bases; nucleotides outside the gene matches: 13. CDR3 amino acids: CASSVTPGLAGGRYATDTQYF. The CDR3 DNA follows: TGTGCCAGCAGCGTAACTCCGGGACTAGCGGGGGGGAGGTACGCCACAGATACGCAGTATTTT.

This clonotype was found a few times. This sequence joins TRBV6-5 and TRBJ2-2; 10 bases align to TRBD2. Germline V gene lookup returns CDR1 MNHEY and CDR2 SVGAGI. V dropped 4 bases and J dropped 2; count of bases not matched to a gene: 4. This CDR3 is built from 16 residues. The CDR3 is CASSLGTSVNTGELFF. As DNA, the CDR3 is TGTGCCAGCAGTTTGGGGACTAGCGTTAACACCGGGGAGCTGTTTTTT.

The chain joins TRBV20-1 to TRBJ2-7, with D maybe TRBD1 (6 bases). In germline, CDR1 is DFQATT, CDR2 SNEGSKA (reference sequence). This CDR3 is 14 amino acids long. Trimming took 3 bases from V and 5 from J, leaving 17 bases between them. CDR3 residues: CSARGRTGTDEQYV. The CDR3 nucleotides are TGCAGTGCTAGGGGACGAACAGGGACGGACGAGCAGTACGTC.

The CDR3 region has the DNA TGTGCCAGCACCATTGGCAGGGGGAGGAACACTGAAGCTTTCTTT. Its protein product is CASTIGRGRNTEAFF. The V and J genes are TRBV6-2 or TRBV6-3 and TRBJ1-1; TRBD1 matches at 7 bases. This CDR3 region has 15 residues. V lost 7 bases to trimming and J lost 1 base; unmatched junction nucleotides: 9. CDR1 is MNHEY, CDR2 SVGEGT, per germline.

The V call is TRBV4-3, the J call TRBJ2-3; 10 nucleotides align to TRBD2. The V gene end was trimmed by 4 bases and the J gene end by 2 bases; junction bases not matched to a gene: 12. The CDR3 contains 18 residues. Germline V gene data show CDR1 as LGHNA and CDR2 as YSLEER. CDR3 amino acids: CASSPTTSGVPYTDTQYF. DNA for the CDR3: TGCGCCAGCAGCCCAACCACTAGCGGGGTCCCATACACAGATACGCAGTATTTT.

The rearrangement uses TRBV20-1 and TRBJ1-1; D gene ambiguous. The CDR3 sequence is 14 residues long. V lost 0 bases and J lost 1, with 9 bases in between. Germline V gene lookup returns CDR1 DFQATT and CDR2 SNEGSKA (reference sequence). CDR3 sequence: CSARDDWQNTEAFF. For the CDR3, the DNA is TGCAGTGCTAGAGATGATTGGCAGAACACTGAAGCTTTCTTT.

This clonotype has only a few counts. V gene TRBV5-1 combines with J gene TRBJ2-3; D is undetermined. CDR1 and CDR2 from the germline V gene are SGHRS and YFSETQ. V shed 0 bases and J shed 0 bases, with 11 bases lying between them. The CDR3 extends over 16 amino acids. The chain's CDR3 is CASSLADNPSTDTQYF. DNA of the CDR3: TGCGCCAGCAGCTTGGCAGACAATCCAAGCACAGATACGCAGTATTTT.

This sequence joins TRBV6-1 and TRBJ1-4, with D unresolved. This CDR3 is built from 13 residues. Trimming took off 6 bases at V and 7 bases at J, with 12 bases between the two ends. Germline CDR1 MNHNS, CDR2 SASEGT. As DNA, the CDR3 is TGTGCCAGCAGAACAGACCTTGGTGAAAAACTGTTTTTT. It translates to CASRTDLGEKLFF.

This clonotype has more than one count but fewer than ten. V and J are TRBV6-2 or TRBV6-3 and TRBJ2-2; tentatively, D is TRBD1 (5 bases). This CDR3 region has 19 residues. Germline values: CDR1 MNHEY, CDR2 SVGEGT. Between the trimmed V and J ends, which lost 6 bases and 1 base, there was a span of 24 bases. CDR3 sequence: CASRTVRVANDENTGELFF. The CDR3 DNA is TGTGCCAGCAGGACAGTCAGGGTGGCTAACGACGAGAACACCGGGGAGCTGTTTTTT.

This clonotype has only a few counts. The chain recombines TRBV12-3 or TRBV12-4 with TRBJ2-3; TRBD2 agrees at 7 bases. The V segment lost 4 bases and the J segment 4 bases; nucleotides outside the gene matches: 5. This CDR3 is built from 14 residues. The CDR3 protein is CASSSYGGSDTQYF. The CDR3 bases are TGTGCCAGCAGTTCGTACGGGGGGTCAGATACGCAGTATTTT.

This clonotype was recorded a few times. The rearrangement joins TRBV9 to TRBJ2-3; 10 nucleotides align to TRBD2. The germline gives CDR1 SGDLS, CDR2 YYNGEE. The CDR3 runs 14 residues. Trimming took 3 bases from V and 4 from J; bases not matched to a gene: 2. For the CDR3, the DNA is TGTGCCAGCAGCGAGGGGACTAGCGCAGATACGCAGTATTTT. It encodes CASSEGTSADTQYF.

V is TRBV29-1 and J is TRBJ2-1; perhaps TRBD2 as D (7 bases). This CDR3 spans 15 amino acids. Germline V CDR1 and CDR2: SQVTM, ANQGSEA. V was cut by 4 bases and J by 6 bases, with 19 bases left in between. The CDR3 sequence is CSVVRAGANLNEQFF. The DNA for the CDR3 is TGCAGCGTTGTTCGTGCGGGGGCGAACCTCAATGAGCAGTTCTTC.

This clonotype appeared a few times. The rearrangement links TRBV5-1 to TRBJ2-1; either TRBD1 or TRBD2 may supply D (6 bases each). There are 20 residues in the CDR3. V was pared by 2 bases and J by 0 bases, with 24 bases between. Germline V gene data show CDR1 as SGHRS and CDR2 as YFSETQ. As DNA, the CDR3 is TGCGCCAGCAGCTTCCGGGGGCTTGGCCTTGGGTCGAGCTCCTACAATGAGCAGTTCTTC. Translated: CASSFRGLGLGSSSYNEQFF.

On this clonotype itself: Germline and junction disagree at one end, which may indicate a read error. V is TRBV7-6 and J is TRBJ1-3; D might be TRBD1 (6 bases). Germline V lookup: CDR1 SGHVS, CDR2 FNYEAQ. The CDR3 totals 17 residues. The CDR3 loop reads CASSLERGQNPGNTIYF. DNA of the CDR3: TGTGCCAGCAGTTTAGAGCGGGGGCAAAATCCTGGAAACACCATATATTTT.

The genes are TRBV20-1 and TRBJ2-1; D perhaps matches TRBD1 (7 bases). Germline values: CDR1 DFQATT, CDR2 SNEGSKA (reference sequence). The V gene lost 4 bases and the J gene lost 0 bases, with 16 bases spanning the gap. The CDR3 consists of 16 residues. The CDR3 region is CSATQPGDSSYNEQFF. The DNA for the CDR3 is TGCAGTGCTACACAACCGGGGGACAGCTCCTACAATGAGCAGTTCTTC.

This clonotype was seen more than once but under ten times. The chain uses TRBV4-2 and TRBJ2-5; D remains unclear. The V gene's germline CDR1 is LGHNA and CDR2 YNFKEQ. The CDR3 consists of 15 residues. Deletions cut 0 bases from V and 1 base from J, with 9 bases between. The CDR3 loop reads CASSQDRAFQETQYF. The CDR3 region has the DNA TGTGCCAGCAGCCAAGATAGGGCGTTCCAAGAGACCCAGTACTTC.

The J gene is TRBJ1-6, the V gene TRBV5-1; D is unresolved. Germline assignment: CDR1 SGHRS and CDR2 YFSETQ. The CDR3 sequence is 15 residues long. The V end lost 0 bases, the J end lost 7 bases, and 11 bases lay between the germline ends. CDR3: CASSLDTPANSPLHF. CDR3 nucleotide sequence: TGCGCCAGCAGCTTGGACACTCCCGCAAATTCACCCCTCCACTTT.

The chain combines TRBV15 with TRBJ2-1; a possible D gene is TRBD2 (5 bases). This CDR3 region has 14 residues. The germline V gene encodes CDR1 LNHNV and CDR2 YYDKDF (reference sequence). V lost 4 bases and J 0 bases, leaving 7 bases between the germline ends. The CDR3 reads CATSTGSSYNEQFF. For the CDR3, the DNA is TGTGCCACCAGCACGGGGAGCTCCTACAATGAGCAGTTCTTC.